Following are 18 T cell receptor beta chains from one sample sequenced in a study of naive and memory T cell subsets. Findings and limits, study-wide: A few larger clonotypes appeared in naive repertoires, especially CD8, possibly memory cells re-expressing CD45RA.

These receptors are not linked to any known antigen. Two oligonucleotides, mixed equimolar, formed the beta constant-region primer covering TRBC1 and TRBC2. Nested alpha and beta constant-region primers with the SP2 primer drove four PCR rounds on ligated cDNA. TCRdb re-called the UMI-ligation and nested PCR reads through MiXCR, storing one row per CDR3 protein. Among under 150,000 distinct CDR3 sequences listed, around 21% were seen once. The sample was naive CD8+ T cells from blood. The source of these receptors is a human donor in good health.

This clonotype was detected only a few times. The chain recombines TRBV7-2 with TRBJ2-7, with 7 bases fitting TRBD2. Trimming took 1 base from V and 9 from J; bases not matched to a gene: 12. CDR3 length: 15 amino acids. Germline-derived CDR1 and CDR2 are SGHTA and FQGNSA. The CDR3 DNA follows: TGTGCCAGCAGCTTAGAGGCGGGAGTGGGAATAGGGCAGTACTTC. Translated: CASSLEAGVGIGQYF.

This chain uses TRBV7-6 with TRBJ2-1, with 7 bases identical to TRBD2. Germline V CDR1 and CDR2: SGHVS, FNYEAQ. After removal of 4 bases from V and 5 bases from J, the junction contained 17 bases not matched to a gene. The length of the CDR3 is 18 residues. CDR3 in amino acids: CASSWEGLRADQHNEQFF. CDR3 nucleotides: TGTGCCAGCAGCTGGGAGGGCTTGAGAGCGGACCAACACAATGAGCAGTTCTTC.

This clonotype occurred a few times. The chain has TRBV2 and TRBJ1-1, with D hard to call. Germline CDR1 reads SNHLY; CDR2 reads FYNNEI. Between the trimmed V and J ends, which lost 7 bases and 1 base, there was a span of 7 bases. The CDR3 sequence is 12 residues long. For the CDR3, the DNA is TGTGCCAGCAAATACCCGAACACTGAAGCTTTCTTT. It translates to CASKYPNTEAFF. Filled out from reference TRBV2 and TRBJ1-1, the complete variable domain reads EPEVTQTPSHQVTQMGQEVILRCVPISNHLYFYWYRQILGQKVEFLVSFYNNEISEKSEIFDDQFSVERPDGSNFTLKIRSTKLEDSAMYFCASKYPNTEAFFGQGTRLTVV.

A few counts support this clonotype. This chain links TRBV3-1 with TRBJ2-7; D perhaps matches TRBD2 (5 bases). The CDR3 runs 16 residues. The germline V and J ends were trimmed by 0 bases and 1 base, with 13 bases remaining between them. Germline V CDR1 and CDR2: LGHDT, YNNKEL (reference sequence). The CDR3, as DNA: TGTGCCAGCAGCCAAGAAGTAGGACTGCTATCCTACGAGCAGTACTTC. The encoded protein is CASSQEVGLLSYEQYF.

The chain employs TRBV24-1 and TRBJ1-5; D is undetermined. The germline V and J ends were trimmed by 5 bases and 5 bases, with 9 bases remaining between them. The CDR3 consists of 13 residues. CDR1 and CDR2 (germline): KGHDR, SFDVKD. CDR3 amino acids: CATSALNDQPQHF. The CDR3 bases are TGTGCCACCAGTGCCCTGAATGATCAGCCCCAGCATTTT.

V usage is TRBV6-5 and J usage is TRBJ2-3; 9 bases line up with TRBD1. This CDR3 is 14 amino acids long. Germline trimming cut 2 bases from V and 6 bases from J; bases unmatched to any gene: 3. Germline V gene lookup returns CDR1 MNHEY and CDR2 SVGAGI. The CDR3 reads CASSYVTGGDTQYF. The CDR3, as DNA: TGTGCCAGCAGTTACGTGACAGGGGGGGATACGCAGTATTTT.

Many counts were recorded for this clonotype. The CDR3 loop reads CASSQDDASSGNTIYF. CDR3 coding DNA: TGTGCCAGCAGCCAAGATGACGCAAGCTCTGGAAACACCATATATTTT. The chain joins TRBV3-1 to TRBJ1-3; D remains ambiguous. The V end was cut by 0 bases, the J end by 0 bases, with 9 bases between. CDR1 is LGHDT and CDR2 is YNNKEL in the germline V gene (reference sequence). This CDR3 region has 16 residues.

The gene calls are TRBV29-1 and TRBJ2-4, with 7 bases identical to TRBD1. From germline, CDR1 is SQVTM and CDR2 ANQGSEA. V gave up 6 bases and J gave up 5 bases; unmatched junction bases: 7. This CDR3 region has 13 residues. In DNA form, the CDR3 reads TGCAGCGTCGCTCACGGACAGGAAAACATTCAGTACTTC. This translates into CSVAHGQENIQYF. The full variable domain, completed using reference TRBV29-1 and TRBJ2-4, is SAVISQKPSRDICQRGTSLTIQCQVDSQVTMMFWYRQQPGQSLTLIATANQGSEATYESGFVIDKFPISRPNLTFSTLTVSNMSPEDSSIYLCSVAHGQENIQYFGAGTRLSVL.

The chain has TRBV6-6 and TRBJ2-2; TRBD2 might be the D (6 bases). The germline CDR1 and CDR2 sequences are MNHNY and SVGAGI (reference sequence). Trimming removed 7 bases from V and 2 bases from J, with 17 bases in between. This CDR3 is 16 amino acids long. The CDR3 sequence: CASTLHEAGNTGELFF. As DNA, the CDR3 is TGTGCCAGCACTCTACATGAGGCGGGAAACACCGGGGAGCTGTTTTTT.

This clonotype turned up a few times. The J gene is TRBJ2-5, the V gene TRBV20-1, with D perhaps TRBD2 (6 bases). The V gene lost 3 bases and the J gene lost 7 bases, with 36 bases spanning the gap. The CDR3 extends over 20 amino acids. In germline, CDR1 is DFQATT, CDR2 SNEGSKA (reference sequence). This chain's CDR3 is CSASRGGEGPLPEIKGTQYF. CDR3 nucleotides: TGCAGTGCTAGTAGGGGCGGGGAAGGTCCCCTGCCAGAAATAAAGGGGACCCAGTACTTC.

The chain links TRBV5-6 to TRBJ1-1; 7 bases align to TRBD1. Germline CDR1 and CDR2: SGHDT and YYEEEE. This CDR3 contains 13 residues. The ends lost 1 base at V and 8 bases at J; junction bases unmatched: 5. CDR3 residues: CASSLPEGAEAFF. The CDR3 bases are TGTGCCAGCAGCTTGCCGGAGGGGGCGGAAGCTTTCTTT.

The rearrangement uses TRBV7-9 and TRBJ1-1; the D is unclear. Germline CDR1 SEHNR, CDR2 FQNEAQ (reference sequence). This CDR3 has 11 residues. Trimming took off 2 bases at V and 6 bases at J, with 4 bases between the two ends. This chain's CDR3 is CASSLTPEAFF. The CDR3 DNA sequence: TGTGCCAGCAGCTTAACCCCTGAAGCTTTCTTT. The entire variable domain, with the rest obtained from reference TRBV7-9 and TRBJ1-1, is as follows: DTGVSQNPRHKITKRGQNVTFRCDPISEHNRLYWYRQTLGQGPEFLTYFQNEAQLEKSRLLSDRFSAERPKGSFSTLEIQRTEQGDSAMYLCASSLTPEAFFGQGTRLTVV.

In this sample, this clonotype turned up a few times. As DNA, the CDR3 is TGTGCCAGCAGTTATATGGCAGGGAACAACTATGGCTACACCTTC. The encoded protein is CASSYMAGNNYGYTF. This chain links TRBV27 with TRBJ1-2; D is perhaps TRBD1 (5 bases). V lost 4 bases, J lost 2 bases, and 14 bases lay in between. Germline CDR1 and CDR2: MNHEY and SMNVEV (reference sequence). CDR3 length equals 15 residues.

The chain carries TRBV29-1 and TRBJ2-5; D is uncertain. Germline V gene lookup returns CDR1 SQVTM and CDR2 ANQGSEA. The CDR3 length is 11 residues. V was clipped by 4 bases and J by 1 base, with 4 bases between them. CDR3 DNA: TGCAGCGTTGTAGCCCAAGAGACCCAGTACTTC. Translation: CSVVAQETQYF.

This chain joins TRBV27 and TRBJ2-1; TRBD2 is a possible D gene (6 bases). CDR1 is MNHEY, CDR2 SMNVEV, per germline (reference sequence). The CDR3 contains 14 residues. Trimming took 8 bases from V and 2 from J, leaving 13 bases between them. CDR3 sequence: CASGTGDAYNEQFF. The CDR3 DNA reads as TGTGCCAGCGGAACGGGAGATGCCTACAATGAGCAGTTCTTC.

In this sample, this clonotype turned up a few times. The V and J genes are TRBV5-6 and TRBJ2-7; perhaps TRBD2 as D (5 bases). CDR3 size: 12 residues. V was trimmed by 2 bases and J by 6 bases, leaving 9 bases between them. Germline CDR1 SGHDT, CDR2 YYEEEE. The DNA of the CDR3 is TGTGCCAGCAGCTTCATCGGGGTCGAGCAGTACTTC. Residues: CASSFIGVEQYF. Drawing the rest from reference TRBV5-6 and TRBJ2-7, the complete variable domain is DAGVTQSPTHLIKTRGQQVTLRCSPKSGHDTVSWYQQALGQGPQFIFQYYEEEERQRGNFPDRFSGHQFPNYSSELNVNALLLGDSALYLCASSFIGVEQYFGPGTRLTVT.

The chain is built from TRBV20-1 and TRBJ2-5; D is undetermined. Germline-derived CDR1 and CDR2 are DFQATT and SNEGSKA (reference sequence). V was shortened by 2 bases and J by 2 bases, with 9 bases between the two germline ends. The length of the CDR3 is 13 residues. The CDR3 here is CSARLPAQETQYF. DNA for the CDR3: TGCAGTGCTAGACTTCCGGCTCAAGAGACCCAGTACTTC.

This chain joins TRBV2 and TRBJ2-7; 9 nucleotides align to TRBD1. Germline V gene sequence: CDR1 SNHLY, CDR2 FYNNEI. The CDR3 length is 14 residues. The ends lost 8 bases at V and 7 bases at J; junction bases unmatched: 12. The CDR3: CASSQDRGVREQYF. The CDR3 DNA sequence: TGTGCCAGCTCCCAGGACAGGGGAGTCAGGGAGCAGTACTTC.